This T cell receptor (beta chain) came from a study of graft-versus-host responses after intestinal transplantation. The CDR3 extends over 16 amino acids. The germline CDR1 and CDR2 sequences are KGHSH and LQKENI. The V gene end was trimmed by 3 bases and the J gene end by 9 bases; junction bases not matched to a gene: 11. CD4 and CD8 responders that proliferated in the reaction were FACS-sorted. Only in-frame clones appear in the TCRdb table, and some are missing; sequencing was by immunoSEQ multiplex PCR. The table shows 8,000 to 9,500 clones, with 31% occurring only once. The sequences come from alloreactive CD4+ T cells from a mixed lymphocyte reaction culture, collected before intestinal transplant. The subset: CFSE-low proliferating T cells sorted from roughly six-day pre-transplant mixed lymphocyte reaction (GvH or HvG direction). This chain links TRBV18 with TRBJ2-1; 10 bases are a match to TRBD2. The sequence was obtained from a human patient who received an intestinal transplant. CDR3 in amino acids: CASSPGLAEVWSEQFF. The DNA of the CDR3 is TGTGCCAGCTCACCTGGACTAGCGGAAGTTTGGTCTGAGCAGTTCTTC.